These 7 T cell receptor beta chains share one sample of origin, sequenced in a study of cytomegalovirus exposure and HLA in healthy donors (dated by TCRdb to 2016 to 2017). Library generation was performed with the immunoSEQ multiplex PCR assay. TCRdb holds this immuneACCESS table with in-frame rearrangements only. Some clones are missing; in checked studies, unresolved V genes explain under half, and the rest has no known cause. The sample yields 120,000 or so clones; approximately 90% were counted once. The ten top clones hold 1.5% to 2% of the sample. Sequencing was performed on PBMCs. These receptors all come from a man between 18 and 29 years old in good health and CMV-seronegative.

This clone has more than one count but fewer than ten. The chain links TRBV19 to TRBJ2-7, with D maybe TRBD1 (7 bases). The CDR3 spans 11 residues. The germline V gene encodes CDR1 LNHDA and CDR2 SQIVND (reference sequence). V gave up 7 bases and J gave up 6 bases, with 10 bases separating them. CDR3 loop: CASTQGGEQYF. CDR3 in DNA: TGTGCCAGTACCCAGGGGGGCGAGCAGTACTTC.

This clone was observed once. This chain uses TRBV29-1 with TRBJ1-5; D is undetermined. The CDR3 totals 13 residues. The V end lost 3 bases, the J end lost 6 bases, and 12 bases lay between the germline ends. The germline V gene has CDR1 SQVTM and CDR2 ANQGSEA. The CDR3 DNA sequence: TGCAGCGTTGAGGAGGTTGTTGGTCAGCCCCAGCATTTT. This encodes CSVEEVVGQPQHF.

The chain couples TRBV29-1 to TRBJ2-5; D is possibly TRBD2 (6 bases). V shed 7 bases and J shed 4 bases, with 22 bases lying between them. The CDR3 has 15 residues. CDR1 is SQVTM and CDR2 is ANQGSEA in the germline V gene. CDR3 DNA: TGCAGCGCCCGAGGCGGGGCAGGGAGGCTAGAGACCCAGTACTTC. Protein sequence: CSARGGAGRLETQYF.

The rearrangement links TRBV11-2 to TRBJ2-2; the D gene is possibly TRBD2 (6 bases). The V end lost 5 bases, the J end lost 6 bases, and 19 bases lay between the germline ends. Germline CDR1 and CDR2: SGHAT and FQNNGV. The CDR3 totals 16 residues. CDR3 amino acids: CASSPGLKSQPGELFF. The DNA for the CDR3 is TGTGCCAGCAGCCCGGGACTCAAGTCCCAACCCGGGGAGCTGTTTTTT.

This clone was counted a single time. The chain carries TRBV5-1 and TRBJ1-1; D is undetermined. The V and J ends lost 0 bases and 1 base respectively, with 10 bases between them. Germline-derived CDR1 and CDR2 are SGHRS and YFSETQ. The CDR3 spans 15 residues. This chain's CDR3 is CASSLGEATNTEAFF. Written as DNA, the CDR3 is TGCGCCAGCAGCTTGGGTGAGGCTACGAACACTGAAGCTTTCTTT.

J is TRBJ2-3 and V is TRBV28; D is possibly TRBD1 (5 bases). Germline CDR1 MDHEN, CDR2 SYDVKM. This CDR3 has 16 residues. Trimming took 6 bases from V and 0 from J, leaving 16 bases between them. The CDR3: CASSPDRTASTDTQYF. The CDR3 coding sequence is TGTGCCAGCAGCCCAGACAGAACAGCTAGCACAGATACGCAGTATTTT. Supplemented by reference TRBV28 and TRBJ2-3, the full variable domain reads DVKVTQSSRYLVKRTGEKVFLECVQDMDHENMFWYRQDPGLGLRLIYFSYDVKMKEKGDIPEGYSVSREKKERFSLILESASTNQTSMYLCASSPDRTASTDTQYFGPGTRLTVL.

The rearrangement uses TRBV19 and TRBJ1-1; possible D gene TRBD1, 5 bases. V dropped 8 bases and J dropped 1 base, with 11 bases sitting between them. The CDR3 is 13 amino acids. Germline CDR1 reads LNHDA; CDR2 reads SQIVND (reference sequence). The CDR3 region has the DNA TGTGCCAGTGCTCAGGGATCGAACACTGAAGCTTTCTTT. This codes for CASAQGSNTEAFF.